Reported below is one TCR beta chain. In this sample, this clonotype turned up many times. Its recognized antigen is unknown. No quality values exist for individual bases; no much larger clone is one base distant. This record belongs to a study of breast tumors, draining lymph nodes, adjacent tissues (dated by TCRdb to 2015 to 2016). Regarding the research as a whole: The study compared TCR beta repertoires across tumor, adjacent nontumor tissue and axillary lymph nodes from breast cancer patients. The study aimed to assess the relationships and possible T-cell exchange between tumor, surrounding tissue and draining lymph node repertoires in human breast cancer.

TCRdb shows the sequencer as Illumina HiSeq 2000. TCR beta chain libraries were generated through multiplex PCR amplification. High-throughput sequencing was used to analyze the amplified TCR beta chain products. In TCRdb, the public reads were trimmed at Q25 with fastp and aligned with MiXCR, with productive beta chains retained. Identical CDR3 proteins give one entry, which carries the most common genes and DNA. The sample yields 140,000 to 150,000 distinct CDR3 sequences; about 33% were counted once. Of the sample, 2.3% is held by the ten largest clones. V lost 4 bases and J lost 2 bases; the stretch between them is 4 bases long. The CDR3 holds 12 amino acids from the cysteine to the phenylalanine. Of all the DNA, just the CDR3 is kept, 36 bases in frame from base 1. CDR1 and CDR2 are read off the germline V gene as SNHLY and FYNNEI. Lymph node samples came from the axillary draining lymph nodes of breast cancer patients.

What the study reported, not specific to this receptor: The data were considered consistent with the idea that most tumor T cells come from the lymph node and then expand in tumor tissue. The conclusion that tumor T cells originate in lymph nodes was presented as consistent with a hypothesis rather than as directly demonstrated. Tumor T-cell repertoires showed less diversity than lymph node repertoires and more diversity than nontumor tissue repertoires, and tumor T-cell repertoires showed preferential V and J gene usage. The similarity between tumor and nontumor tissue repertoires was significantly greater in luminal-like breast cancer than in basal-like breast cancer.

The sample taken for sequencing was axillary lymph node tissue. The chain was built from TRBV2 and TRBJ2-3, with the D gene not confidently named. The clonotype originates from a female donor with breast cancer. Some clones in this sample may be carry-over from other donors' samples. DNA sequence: TGTGCCAGCAGTGTTTCCACAGATACGCAGTATTTT. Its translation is CASSVSTDTQYF. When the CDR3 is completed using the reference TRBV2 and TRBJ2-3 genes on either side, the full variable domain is EPEVTQTPSHQVTQMGQEVILRCVPISNHLYFYWYRQILGQKVEFLVSFYNNEISEKSEIFDDQFSVERPDGSNFTLKIRSTKLEDSAMYFCASSVSTDTQYFGPGTRLTVL.